This is a list of T cell receptor beta chains from one sample in a study of T cell responses to AZD1222 COVID-19 vaccine. The repertoire was sequenced with immunoSEQ multiplex PCR; TCRdb's copy has only in-frame clones and lacks some. The sample lists 120,000 or so clones, about 90% occurring once. Sequencing used peripheral blood, obtained on day 0 of AZD1222 vaccination. The receptors derive from an adult in good health. Each CDR3 is given with its conserved first and last residue. Fields, in order: J gene, clone size, V gene, D gene, CDR3 protein, CDR3 DNA. A D gene is named only where the DNA matches it firmly. Size is omitted from some rows. Given values are once, few, many or a class for expanded clones.

>TRBJ1-2|NA|TRBV30|TRBD1
CAWGYLTGRNGYTF
TGTGCCTGGGGGTATCTGACAGGGAGGAACGGCTACACCTTC
>TRBJ1-1|NA|TRBV5-1|TRBD1
CASSHGQGAPTEAFF
TGCGCCAGCAGCCACGGACAGGGAGCCCCCACTGAAGCTTTCTTT
>TRBJ2-5|NA|TRBV7-9|NA
CASSSEGETQYF
TGTGCCAGCAGCTCGGAGGGAGAGACCCAGTACTTC
>TRBJ1-5|NA|TRBV6-5|NA
CASSLREGPYQPQHF
TGTGCCAGCAGTCTTCGGGAGGGGCCCTATCAGCCCCAGCATTTT
>TRBJ1-2|NA|TRBV30|NA
CAWRLRQPSNYGYTF
TGTGCCTGGAGGCTTAGACAGCCATCAAACTATGGCTACACCTTC
>TRBJ2-1|NA|TRBV9|TRBD2
CASSAHEGTSWDEQFF
TGTGCCAGCAGCGCCCACGAAGGGACTAGCTGGGATGAGCAGTTCTTC
>TRBJ1-5|NA|TRBV5-6|NA
CASSLRGGNQPQHF
TGTGCCAGCAGCTTAAGGGGGGGCAATCAGCCCCAGCATTTT
>TRBJ1-5|NA|TRBV19|NA
CASSIGTGQIQPQHF
TGTGCCAGTAGTATTGGTACAGGGCAGATCCAGCCCCAGCATTTT
>TRBJ1-4|NA|TRBV28|NA
CASSLLAVFATNEKLFF
TGTGCCAGCAGTTTATTGGCGGTTTTTGCAACTAATGAAAAACTGTTTTTT
>TRBJ2-7|NA|TRBV5-1|NA
CASSRGGEGIYEQYF
TGCGCCAGCAGCCGAGGGGGTGAAGGAATCTACGAGCAGTACTTC
>TRBJ2-5|NA|TRBV6-2/TRBV6-3|TRBD1
CASSGNRGETQYF
TGTGCCAGCAGCGGAAACAGGGGGGAGACCCAGTACTTC
>TRBJ2-7|few|TRBV3-1/TRBV3-2|NA
CASSQVGGEQYF
TGTGCCAGCAGCCAAGTAGGGGGGGAGCAGTACTTC
>TRBJ2-7|NA|TRBV3-1/TRBV3-2|TRBD1
CASSQPRTGLGEQYF
TGTGCCAGCAGCCAGCCTCGGACAGGGTTGGGCGAGCAGTACTTC
>TRBJ1-1|NA|TRBV28|NA
CASSLGRTMNTEAFF
TGTGCCAGCAGTTTAGGCAGGACGATGAACACTGAAGCTTTCTTT
>TRBJ2-7|NA|TRBV13|NA
CASSSSGYEQYF
TGTGCCAGCAGCTCAAGCGGCTACGAGCAGTACTTC
>TRBJ1-1|once|TRBV7-9|TRBD1
CASSLWDSEAFF
TGTGCCAGCAGCTTATGGGACAGTGAAGCTTTCTTT
>TRBJ1-1|NA|TRBV7-9|NA
CASSRMETEAFF
TGTGCCAGCTCGAGGATGGAAACTGAAGCTTTCTTT
>TRBJ1-5|NA|TRBV5-5|NA
CASSLSPGPNQPQHF
TGTGCCAGCAGCTTGTCGCCGGGACCCAATCAGCCCCAGCATTTT
>TRBJ1-1|NA|TRBV19|NA
CASSTNPATEAFF
TGTGCCAGTAGTACTAACCCAGCCACTGAAGCTTTCTTT
>TRBJ1-2|NA|TRBV4-1|NA
CASSQGQGQDYGYTF
TGCGCCAGCAGCCAAGGTCAGGGTCAGGACTATGGCTACACCTTC
>TRBJ1-5|NA|TRBV19|TRBD1
CASSPTGGRQPQHF
TGTGCCAGTAGTCCGACAGGGGGTAGACAGCCCCAGCATTTT
>TRBJ1-4|few|TRBV2|NA
CASSGTNEKLFF
TGTGCCAGCAGCGGGACTAATGAAAAACTGTTTTTT
>TRBJ1-1|NA|TRBV3-1/TRBV3-2|TRBD1
CASTRQGSRTEAFF
TGTGCCAGCACCAGACAGGGGTCTAGGACTGAAGCTTTCTTT